The 7 T cell receptor beta chains in this list originate from one sample, sequenced in a study of blood T cell repertoires in COVID-19 (dated by TCRdb to about 2020). Library preparation employed the immunoSEQ multiplex PCR assay. Held by TCRdb, this immuneACCESS table contains in-frame sequences only and omits some clones. Under half of the omission traces to an unresolved V gene where checked; the cause of the rest is unknown. The sample contains fewer than 250,000 clones, 75% to 90% of them found a single time. Approximately 1.1% of the sample is held by the ten biggest clonotypes. The sequenced sample consisted of peripheral blood. These TCRs come from a young man with acute or convalescent COVID-19.

J is TRBJ1-1 and V is TRBV20-1, with D unclear. Germline V gives CDR1 DFQATT, CDR2 SNEGSKA (reference sequence). Trimming stripped 5 bases from V and 11 bases from J, with 15 bases between. The CDR3 totals 11 residues. CDR3: CSARLQLTAFF. In nucleotides, the CDR3 is TGCAGTGCTCGGTTACAGCTGACGGCTTTCTTT.

The V call is TRBV5-1, the J call TRBJ2-3, with D perhaps matching TRBD1 (6 bases). Germline lookup yields CDR1 SGHRS and CDR2 YFSETQ. The CDR3 runs to 15 residues. V was pared by 4 bases and J by 2 bases, with 14 bases between. The CDR3: CASSGGQPTTDTQYF. Here the CDR3 DNA reads TGCGCCAGCAGCGGCGGACAGCCAACCACAGATACGCAGTATTTT.

This rearrangement joins TRBV11-2 to TRBJ2-1; D gene uncertain. CDR1 is SGHAT, CDR2 FQNNGV, per germline. The CDR3 sequence is 12 residues long. V was clipped by 2 bases and J by 8 bases, with 7 bases between them. CDR3 DNA: TGTGCCAGCAGCTTACCTACCTATGAGCAGTTCTTC. Translating gives CASSLPTYEQFF.

V and J are TRBV19 and TRBJ2-7; 8 bases are a match to TRBD2. This CDR3 contains 14 residues. With 3 bases clipped from V and 5 bases from J, the junction kept 6 bases outside the gene matches. In germline, CDR1 is LNHDA, CDR2 SQIVND (reference sequence). Here the CDR3 reads CASSMASGSDEQYF. The CDR3 nucleotides read TGTGCCAGTAGTATGGCGAGCGGGAGCGACGAGCAGTACTTC.

CDR3 sequence: CASSHVGSYEQYF. CDR3 nucleotide sequence: TGTGCCAGCAGCCACGTCGGGAGCTACGAGCAGTACTTC. This chain links TRBV7-6 with TRBJ2-7, with D possibly being TRBD2 (6 bases). The CDR3 is 13 amino acids. CDR1 and CDR2 (germline): SGHVS, FNYEAQ. Between the trimmed V and J ends, which lost 5 bases and 3 bases, there was a span of 11 bases.

This chain joins TRBV4-1 and TRBJ2-1; 8 bases line up with TRBD1. The CDR3 sequence is 17 residues long. Trimming at V came to 0 bases and at J to 10 bases, leaving 14 bases not matched to a gene. Germline loops: CDR1 MGHRA, CDR2 YSYEKL. The CDR3 reads CASSQDRDRGSHDEQFF. DNA for the CDR3: TGCGCCAGCAGCCAAGACCGCGACAGGGGTTCCCATGACGAGCAGTTCTTC.

The chain is built from TRBV11-3 and TRBJ2-2, with D perhaps TRBD2 (7 bases). Trimming took off 2 bases at V and 3 bases at J, with 16 bases between the two ends. Germline CDR1 is SGHNT and CDR2 is YENEEA. The CDR3 runs 17 residues. The CDR3 DNA sequence: TGTGCCAGCAGCTTAAGGGGGGGCAGGGGAGACACCGGGGAGCTGTTTTTT. It yields the protein CASSLRGGRGDTGELFF.